These T cell receptor beta chains were read from a single sample in a study of blood T cells in healthy people across ages. Each CDR3 protein gets one entry after TCRdb re-called the 5' RACE reads with MiXCR. The sample has approximately 1.5 million distinct CDR3 sequences, 35% to 45% seen once; the top ten hold just over 4%. The sequencing sample was made of blood. The receptors were sampled from a young woman in good health. CDR3s include the opening cysteine and the closing phenylalanine or tryptophan.

V | CDR3
TRBV3-1 | CASSLLAEPHNEQFF
TRBV5-1 | CASSQPGQIDYGYTF
TRBV5-1 | CASSLEPRNYGYTF
TRBV6-6 | CASSSHFEPWADTQYF
TRBV7-9 | CASSSASSYNEQYF
TRBV12-3/TRBV12-4 | CASSLRQGGRQYF
TRBV29-1 | CSVEGLRTKWDVGDTQYF
TRBV6-5 | CASSYAESSYEQYF
TRBV7-9 | CASSLAGMAFF
TRBV10-3 | CAISVNADSYEQYF
TRBV20-1 | CSARSTERNLYEQYF